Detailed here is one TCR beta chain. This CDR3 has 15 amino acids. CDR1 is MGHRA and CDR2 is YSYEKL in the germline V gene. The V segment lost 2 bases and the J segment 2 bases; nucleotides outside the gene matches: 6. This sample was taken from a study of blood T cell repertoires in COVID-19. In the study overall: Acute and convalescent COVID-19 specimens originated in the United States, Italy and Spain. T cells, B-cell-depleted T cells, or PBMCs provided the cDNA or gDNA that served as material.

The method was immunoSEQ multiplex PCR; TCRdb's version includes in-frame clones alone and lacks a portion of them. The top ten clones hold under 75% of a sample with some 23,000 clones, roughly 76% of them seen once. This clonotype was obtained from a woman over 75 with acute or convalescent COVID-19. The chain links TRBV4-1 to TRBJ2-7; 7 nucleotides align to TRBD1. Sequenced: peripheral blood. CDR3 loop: CASSQNRDSAYEQYF. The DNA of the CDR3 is TGCGCCAGCAGCCAAAACCGGGACAGCGCCTACGAGCAGTACTTC.